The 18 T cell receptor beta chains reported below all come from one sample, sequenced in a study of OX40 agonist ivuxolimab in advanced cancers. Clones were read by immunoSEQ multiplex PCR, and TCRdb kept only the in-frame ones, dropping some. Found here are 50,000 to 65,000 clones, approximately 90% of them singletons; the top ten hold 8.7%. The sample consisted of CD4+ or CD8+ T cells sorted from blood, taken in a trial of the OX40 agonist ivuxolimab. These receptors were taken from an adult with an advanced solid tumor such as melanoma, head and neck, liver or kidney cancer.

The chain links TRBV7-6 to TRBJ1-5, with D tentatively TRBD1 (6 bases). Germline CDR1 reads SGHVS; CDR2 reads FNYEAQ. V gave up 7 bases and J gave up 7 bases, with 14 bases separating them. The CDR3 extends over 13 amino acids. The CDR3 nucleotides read TGTGCCAGCACCAACCTGGGGGCGCAGCCCCAGCATTTT. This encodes CASTNLGAQPQHF.

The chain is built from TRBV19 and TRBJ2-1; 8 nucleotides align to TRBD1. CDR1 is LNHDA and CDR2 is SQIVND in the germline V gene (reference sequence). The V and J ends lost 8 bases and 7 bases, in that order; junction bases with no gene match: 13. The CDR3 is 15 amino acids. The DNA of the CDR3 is TGTGCCAGTCAAAACTCCCCAGGGGGCTGGAATGAGCAGTTCTTC. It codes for CASQNSPGGWNEQFF.

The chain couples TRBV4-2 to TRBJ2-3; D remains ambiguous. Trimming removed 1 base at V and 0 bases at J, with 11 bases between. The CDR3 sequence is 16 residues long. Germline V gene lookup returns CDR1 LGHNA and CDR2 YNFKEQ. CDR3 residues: CASSQVSGLSTDTQYF. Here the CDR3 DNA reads TGTGCCAGCAGCCAAGTATCCGGGCTCAGCACAGATACGCAGTATTTT.

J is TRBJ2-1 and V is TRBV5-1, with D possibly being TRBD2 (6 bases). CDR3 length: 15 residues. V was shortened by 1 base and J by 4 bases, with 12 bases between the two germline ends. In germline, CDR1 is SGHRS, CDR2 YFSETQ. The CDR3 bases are TGCGCCAGCAGCTTGTTCACCGGGGGTTACAATGAGCAGTTCTTC. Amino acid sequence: CASSLFTGGYNEQFF.

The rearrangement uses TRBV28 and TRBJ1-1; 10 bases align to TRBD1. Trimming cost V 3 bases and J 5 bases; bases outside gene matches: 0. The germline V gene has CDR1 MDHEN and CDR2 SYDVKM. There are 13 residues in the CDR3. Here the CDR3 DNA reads TGTGCCAGCAGTTTGGACAGGGGGACTGAAGCTTTCTTT. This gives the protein CASSLDRGTEAFF.

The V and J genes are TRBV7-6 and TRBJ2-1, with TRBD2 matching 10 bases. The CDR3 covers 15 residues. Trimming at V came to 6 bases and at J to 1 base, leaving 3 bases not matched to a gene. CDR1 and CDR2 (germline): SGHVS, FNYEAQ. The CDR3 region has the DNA TGTGCCAGCAGTTTTAGCGGGAGGTCCTACAATGAGCAGTTCTTC. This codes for CASSFSGRSYNEQFF.

The CDR3 DNA reads as TGTGCCAGCGGATGGGCTTCCAACACTGAAGCTTTCTTT. It codes for CASGWASNTEAFF. This chain connects TRBV27 to TRBJ1-1; D call uncertain. The germline V gene encodes CDR1 MNHEY and CDR2 SMNVEV (reference sequence). The CDR3 runs to 13 residues. Trimming removed 8 bases from V and 2 bases from J, with 12 bases in between.

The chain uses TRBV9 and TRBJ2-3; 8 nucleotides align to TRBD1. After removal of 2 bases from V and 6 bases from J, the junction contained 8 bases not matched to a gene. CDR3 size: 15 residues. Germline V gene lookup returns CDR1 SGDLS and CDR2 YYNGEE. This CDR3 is CASSVGGQGADTQYF. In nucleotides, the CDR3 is TGTGCCAGCAGCGTGGGAGGACAGGGAGCGGATACGCAGTATTTT.

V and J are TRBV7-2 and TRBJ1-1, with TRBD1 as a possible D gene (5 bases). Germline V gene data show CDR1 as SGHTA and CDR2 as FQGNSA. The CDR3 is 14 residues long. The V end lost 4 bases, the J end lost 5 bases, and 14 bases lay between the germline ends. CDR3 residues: CASSYGTEITEAFF. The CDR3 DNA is TGTGCCAGCAGCTACGGGACTGAGATTACTGAAGCTTTCTTT. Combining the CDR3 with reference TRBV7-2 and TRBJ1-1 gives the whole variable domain GAGVSQSPSNKVTEKGKDVELRCDPISGHTALYWYRQSLGQGLEFLIYFQGNSAPDKSGLPSDRFSAERTGGSVSTLTIQRTQQEDSAVYLCASSYGTEITEAFFGQGTRLTVV.

The CDR3 protein is CASSVGGYSGSYNEQFF. The DNA of the CDR3 is TGTGCCAGCAGCGTAGGGGGCTATAGTGGCTCCTACAATGAGCAGTTCTTC. The genes are TRBV9 and TRBJ2-1; tentative D call: TRBD1 (5 bases). Per the germline V gene, CDR1 is SGDLS and CDR2 is YYNGEE. The CDR3 is 17 residues long. Between the trimmed V and J ends, which lost 0 bases and 0 bases, there was a span of 13 bases. Variable domain in full (rest from reference TRBV9 and TRBJ2-1): DSGVTQTPKHLITATGQRVTLRCSPRSGDLSVYWYQQSLDQGLQFLIQYYNGEERAKGNILERFSAQQFPDLHSELNLSSLELGDSALYFCASSVGGYSGSYNEQFFGPGTRLTVL.

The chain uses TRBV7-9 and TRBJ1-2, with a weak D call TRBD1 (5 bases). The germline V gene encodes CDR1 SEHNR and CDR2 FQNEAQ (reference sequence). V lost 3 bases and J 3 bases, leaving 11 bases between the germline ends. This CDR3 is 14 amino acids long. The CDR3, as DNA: TGTGCCAGCAGCTTGGGGACGGGGGACTATGGCTACACCTTC. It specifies CASSLGTGDYGYTF.

The DNA of the CDR3 is TGTGCCAGCAGCAGTTCACCCCAACAGGGGCAACCTGGAAACACCATATATTTT. Its translation: CASSSSPQQGQPGNTIYF. The chain uses TRBV9 and TRBJ1-3; 7 nucleotides align to TRBD1. J was trimmed by 2 bases and V by 4 bases; bases with no gene match: 15. Germline V gene lookup returns CDR1 SGDLS and CDR2 YYNGEE. The CDR3 is 18 amino acids.

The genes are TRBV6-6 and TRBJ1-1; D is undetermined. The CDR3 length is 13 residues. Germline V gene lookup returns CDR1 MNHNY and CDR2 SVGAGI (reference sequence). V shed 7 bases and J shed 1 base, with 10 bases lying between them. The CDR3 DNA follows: TGTGCCAGCACCAAGGGATGGAACACTGAAGCTTTCTTT. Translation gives CASTKGWNTEAFF.

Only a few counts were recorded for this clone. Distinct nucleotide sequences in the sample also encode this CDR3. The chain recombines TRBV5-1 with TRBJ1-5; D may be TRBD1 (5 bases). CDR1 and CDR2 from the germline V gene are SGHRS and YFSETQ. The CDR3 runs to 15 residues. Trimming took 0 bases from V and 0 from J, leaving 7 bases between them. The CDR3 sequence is CASSLVGGSNQPQHF. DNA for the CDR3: TGCGCCAGCAGCTTGGTTGGGGGTAGCAATCAGCCCCAGCATTTT.

The CDR3 sequence: CSVVGRGLVSSYNEQFF. CDR3 in DNA: TGCAGCGTTGTAGGACGGGGACTCGTGAGCTCCTACAATGAGCAGTTCTTC. V gene TRBV29-1 combines with J gene TRBJ2-1; a weak D match, TRBD2 (6 bases). There are 17 residues in the CDR3. V lost 4 bases and J 0 bases, leaving 19 bases between the germline ends. Germline loops: CDR1 SQVTM, CDR2 ANQGSEA.

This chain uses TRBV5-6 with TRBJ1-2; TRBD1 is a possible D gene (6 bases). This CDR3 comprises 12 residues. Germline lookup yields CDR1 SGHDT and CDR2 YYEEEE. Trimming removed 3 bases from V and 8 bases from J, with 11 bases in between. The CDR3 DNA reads TGTGCCAGCAGCTGGGGGCTAGGAGGCTACACCTTC. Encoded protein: CASSWGLGGYTF.

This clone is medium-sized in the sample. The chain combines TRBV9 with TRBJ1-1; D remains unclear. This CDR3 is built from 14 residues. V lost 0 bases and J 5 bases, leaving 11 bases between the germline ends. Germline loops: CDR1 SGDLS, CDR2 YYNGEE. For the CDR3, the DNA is TGTGCCAGCAGCGTAGAGCCGGGAGGGACTGAAGCTTTCTTT. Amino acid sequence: CASSVEPGGTEAFF.

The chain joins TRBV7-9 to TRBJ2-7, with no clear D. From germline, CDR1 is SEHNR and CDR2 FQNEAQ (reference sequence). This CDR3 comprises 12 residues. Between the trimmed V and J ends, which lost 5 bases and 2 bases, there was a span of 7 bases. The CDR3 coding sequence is TGTGCCAGCAGCCCGTCTACCTACGAGCAGTACTTC. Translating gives CASSPSTYEQYF. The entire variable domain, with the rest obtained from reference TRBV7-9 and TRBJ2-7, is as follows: DTGVSQNPRHKITKRGQNVTFRCDPISEHNRLYWYRQTLGQGPEFLTYFQNEAQLEKSRLLSDRFSAERPKGSFSTLEIQRTEQGDSAMYLCASSPSTYEQYFGPGTRLTVT.